The 13 T cell receptor beta chains reported below all come from one sample, sequenced in a study of graft-versus-host responses after intestinal transplantation (dated by TCRdb to about 2021). The library was generated by the immunoSEQ multiplex PCR assay. In TCRdb, the immuneACCESS table is reduced to in-frame sequences with V and J assigned. These tables do not hold every clone; where another copy was compared, an unresolved V gene accounts for under half, and the others remain unexplained. For this sample the table gives tens of thousands of clones, of which roughly 90% were detected only once. The ten largest clones represent 0.5% to 0.65% of the sample. Taken with the paper, the label for time point translates to: cells obtained before transplantation from donor or recipient. These receptors have no known antigen. The material was unstimulated CD4+ T cells sorted from spleen or lymph node cells, obtained before transplant. These receptors all stem from a human donor who was the organ donor for an intestinal transplant.

V usage is TRBV5-1 and J usage is TRBJ1-5; 7 positions match TRBD1. Germline values: CDR1 SGHRS, CDR2 YFSETQ. V was pared by 4 bases and J by 4 bases, with 8 bases of the junction left unmatched. This CDR3 has 15 residues. The CDR3 nucleotides are TGCGCCAGCAGCCCGGTGACAGGGACGAATCAGCCCCAGCATTTT. As protein: CASSPVTGTNQPQHF.

The chain carries TRBV19 and TRBJ1-2, with unresolved D. V lost 3 bases and J 0 bases, leaving 14 bases between the germline ends. Germline-derived CDR1 and CDR2 are LNHDA and SQIVND (reference sequence). The CDR3 has 16 residues. This chain's CDR3 is CASSIPNGDSNYGYTF. As DNA, the CDR3 is TGTGCCAGTAGTATCCCTAACGGAGACTCTAACTATGGCTACACCTTC.

This clone came up a few times. The chain carries TRBV5-8 and TRBJ1-2; 7 nucleotides align to TRBD1. V lost 0 bases, J lost 4 bases, and 3 bases stayed unmatched. Germline loops: CDR1 SGHTS, CDR2 YDEGEE. The CDR3 is made up of 14 amino acids. In nucleotides, the CDR3 is TGTGCCAGCAGCTTGGAAGGGGGCGCCTATGGCTACACCTTC. Translated: CASSLEGGAYGYTF.

The CDR3 reads CASSPPGVRLNSPLHF. The CDR3 DNA is TGTGCCAGCTCACCCCCCGGGGTCCGCTTGAATTCACCCCTCCACTTT. V and J are TRBV18 and TRBJ1-6; D gene ambiguous. V was shortened by 3 bases and J by 7 bases, with 16 bases between the two germline ends. This CDR3 comprises 16 residues. Germline V gene data show CDR1 as KGHSH and CDR2 as LQKENI.

The gene calls are TRBV19 and TRBJ2-6; possibly TRBD1 for D (5 bases). The CDR3 extends over 15 amino acids. Germline V CDR1 and CDR2: LNHDA, SQIVND (reference sequence). V lost 3 bases and J 0 bases, leaving 6 bases between the germline ends. The CDR3 region is CASSIQGSGANVLTF. In nucleotides, the CDR3 is TGTGCCAGTAGTATTCAGGGCTCTGGGGCCAACGTCCTGACTTTC.

This chain uses TRBV7-8 with TRBJ1-3, with D uncertain. The CDR3 contains 18 residues. V was cut by 1 base and J by 0 bases, with 16 bases left in between. Per the germline V gene, CDR1 is SGHVS and CDR2 is FQNEAQ. CDR3: CASSLGNGPSSSGNTIYF. Here the CDR3 DNA reads TGTGCCAGCAGCTTAGGTAATGGGCCATCGAGCTCTGGAAACACCATATATTTT. The complete variable domain, with remaining parts taken from reference TRBV7-8 and TRBJ1-3, reads GAGVSQSPRYKVAKRGQDVALRCDPISGHVSLFWYQQALGQGPEFLTYFQNEAQLDKSGLPSDRFFAERPEGSVSTLKIQRTQQEDSAVYLCASSLGNGPSSSGNTIYFGEGSWLTVV.

The chain carries TRBV15 and TRBJ2-1; weak D call: TRBD2 (5 bases). V was cut by 3 bases and J by 2 bases, with 8 bases left in between. This CDR3 spans 14 amino acids. CDR1 and CDR2 (germline): LNHNV, YYDKDF (reference sequence). The CDR3 DNA reads TGTGCCACCAGCAGGAAGACTACCTACAATGAGCAGTTCTTC. It translates to CATSRKTTYNEQFF.

This clone has only one observation. V usage is TRBV4-1 and J usage is TRBJ2-7, with 8 bases lining up with TRBD1. The CDR3 extends over 21 amino acids. Germline-derived CDR1 and CDR2 are MGHRA and YSYEKL. V was clipped by 0 bases and J by 4 bases; unmatched bases: 23. CDR3 bases: TGCGCCAGCAGCCAAGATTATCCTACTTTTATGACAGGGGTGGTGAGATACGAGCAGTACTTC. Translating gives CASSQDYPTFMTGVVRYEQYF.

This sequence joins TRBV19 and TRBJ2-3; TRBD1 matches at 9 bases. Germline-derived CDR1 and CDR2 are LNHDA and SQIVND (reference sequence). The CDR3 is 16 amino acids. With 3 bases clipped from V and 6 bases from J, the junction kept 10 bases outside the gene matches. The CDR3 DNA is TGTGCCAGTAGTATCCTGCGTGGGACAGGGTCCGATACGCAGTATTTT. It encodes CASSILRGTGSDTQYF.

The chain joins TRBV5-1 to TRBJ1-1; the D is unclear. There are 13 residues in the CDR3. In germline, CDR1 is SGHRS, CDR2 YFSETQ. V lost 4 bases to trimming and J lost 2 bases, with 9 bases between them. The CDR3 is CASSQDTNTEAFF. The CDR3 coding sequence is TGCGCCAGCAGCCAAGACACTAACACTGAAGCTTTCTTT.

The rearrangement uses TRBV18 and TRBJ2-1; 11 bases are a match to TRBD2. Germline V CDR1 and CDR2: KGHSH, LQKENI. CDR3 length: 18 amino acids. The V gene end was trimmed by 6 bases and the J gene end by 8 bases; junction bases not matched to a gene: 18. Here the CDR3 reads CASSRSGTSGYQDDEQFF. Written as DNA, the CDR3 is TGTGCCAGCTCGCGCTCAGGGACTAGCGGCTATCAAGACGATGAGCAGTTCTTC.

The chain carries TRBV11-2 and TRBJ2-1; D may be TRBD2 (6 bases). The ends were cut back, 3 bases at V and 0 bases at J, with 9 bases in the middle. This CDR3 is built from 15 residues. Germline values: CDR1 SGHAT, CDR2 FQNNGV. As DNA, the CDR3 is TGTGCCAGCAGCTTTGGCGGGAACTCCTACAATGAGCAGTTCTTC. Protein product: CASSFGGNSYNEQFF. The full variable domain, in which reference TRBV11-2 and TRBJ2-1 provide the parts outside the CDR3, is EAGVAQSPRYKIIEKRQSVAFWCNPISGHATLYWYQQILGQGPKLLIQFQNNGVVDDSQLPKDRFSAERLKGVDSTLKIQPAKLEDSAVYLCASSFGGNSYNEQFFGPGTRLTVL.

This chain links TRBV9 with TRBJ2-2; 16 bases map to TRBD2. Germline assignment: CDR1 SGDLS and CDR2 YYNGEE. This CDR3 region has 19 residues. J gave up 2 bases and V 3 bases, and 7 bases lay outside the gene matches. CDR3: CASSAPGTSGRVNTGELFF. DNA for the CDR3: TGTGCCAGCAGCGCTCCCGGGACTAGCGGGAGGGTAAACACCGGGGAGCTGTTTTTT. Full variable domain (outside the CDR3, taken from reference TRBV9 and TRBJ2-2): DSGVTQTPKHLITATGQRVTLRCSPRSGDLSVYWYQQSLDQGLQFLIQYYNGEERAKGNILERFSAQQFPDLHSELNLSSLELGDSALYFCASSAPGTSGRVNTGELFFGEGSRLTVL.